This section outlines one T cell receptor (beta chain) sequence together with its context. This clone was seen just once. The clone's antigen remains unknown. It has no much larger one-base neighbor in the sample; base qualities were not kept. This entry belongs to a study of blood T cell repertoires in COVID-19 (dated by TCRdb to 2020 to 2022). Regarding the complete study: Collaborator samples came from the United States, Italy and Spain and covered acute and convalescent phases of COVID-19. The material from the prospective study consisted of cDNA or gDNA derived from T cells, B-cell-depleted T cells, or PBMCs. The dataset comprised deeply sampled blood TCRbeta repertoires from subjects exposed to, actively infected with, or recovered from COVID-19. The repertoires were made available in a free public database intended to serve as a resource for research on the immune response to SARS-CoV-2. Samples were obtained from the ongoing ImmuneRACE study (first 160 participants) and from approximately 1,200 subjects provided by 6 global collaborators. Nearly every sample came with metadata listing a de-identified subject ID, COVID-19 status, age in years and sex. Where available, HLA class I and class II types were taken from metadata supplied by the sample provider and were not determined by assay-based typing. What the work shows at the level of the full study, not this receptor alone: The quantity of clinical and demographic metadata differed by source and by participant and was supplied without curation.

TCRbeta CDR3 regions were amplified from genomic DNA using the immunoSEQ Assay, a bias-controlled multiplex PCR. The source study handled its data this way. The number of nucleated cells in each sample was estimated by amplification of reference gene primers within the assay. Sequence reads were collapsed and filtered to measure the absolute abundance of every unique TCRbeta CDR3 rearrangement. Productive Simpson clonality was computed per sample as the square root of Simpson's diversity index over productive rearrangements. TCRdb retrieved this table from immuneACCESS and kept in-frame rearrangements only. Not all clones are present; in checked studies, unresolved V genes account for under half, and no reason is known for the remainder. The V and J calls and the clone size are those of that table, but D and trimming were determined from the DNA. The sample table records fewer than 300,000 clones; 65% to 90% of these occur just once. The ten largest account for roughly 14% of the sample.

Trimming takes 6 bases off V and 2 bases off J; junction bases not matched to a gene: 3. CDR1 and CDR2 are drawn from the germline V gene (reference sequence): MNHEY, SMNVEV. There are 15 amino acids in the CDR3, from cysteine to phenylalanine inclusive. Only the CDR3 part of the read is kept: 45 bases, read in frame from the first base. Collaborating institutions collected whole blood in K2EDTA tubes following their own protocols. For TCRbeta analysis, collaborators shipped samples in one of three forms: frozen whole blood, isolated PBMCs, or DNA extracted from either of those sample types. The specimen was peripheral blood. This receptor was identified in a human donor in a cohort sampled during active COVID-19. The chain is assembled from TRBV27 and TRBJ1-4, with 10 bases in between that match TRBD1. The CDR3 protein sequence reads: CASRTGGATNEKLFF. Here is the DNA: TGTGCCAGCAGGACAGGGGGCGCGACTAATGAAAAACTGTTTTTT.